This entry lists 16 T cell receptor beta chains sequenced from one sample in a study of human T cells and chemical hapten exposure. Via MiXCR, TCRdb re-called the RACE reads, giving one row per CDR3 protein. This repertoire shows some 340,000 distinct CDR3 sequences, under 8% found once; its top ten account for roughly 8%. Time point given: patch test 1, 2 weeks after DPC sensitization. The treatment is: therapeutic diphenylcyclopropenone sensitization with weekly scalp DPC. The material was whole blood, obtained in connection with sensitization to the hapten diphenylcyclopropenone (DPC). The receptors shown here come from a woman between 18 and 30 years old with alopecia areata. Some clones in this sample may be carry-over from other donors' samples.

This clonotype occurred many times. The chain carries TRBV12-3 or TRBV12-4 and TRBJ2-7, with 7 bases matching TRBD2. The J segment lost 1 base and the V segment lost 5 bases, leaving 8 bases of the junction unmatched. This CDR3 has 15 residues. Written as DNA, the CDR3 is TGTGCCAGCAGTCCCGAGGGCGGGGGTTCCTACGAGCAGTACTTC. It specifies CASSPEGGGSYEQYF.

This clonotype was observed a handful of times. The rearrangement joins TRBV12-3 or TRBV12-4 to TRBJ1-5, with a possible D match to TRBD1 (5 bases). With 0 bases removed from V and 4 bases from J, the gap between germline ends came to 13 bases. This CDR3 is built from 16 residues. The CDR3 DNA reads as TGTGCCAGCAGTTTAGCTGGCAGGGAGGGTAATCAGCCCCAGCATTTT. This codes for CASSLAGREGNQPQHF.

A few counts support this clonotype. The J gene is TRBJ1-5, the V gene TRBV21-1; TRBD1 is the table's D call and was not checked against the DNA. TRBV21-1 is a recognized pseudogene. This CDR3 is built from 18 residues. In nucleotides, the CDR3 is TGTGCCAGCAGATTACGTCCCGGGACAGGGGGCGCGGGGCAGCCCCAGCATTTT. Translated, it gives CASRLRPGTGGAGQPQHF.

This chain connects TRBV7-6 to TRBJ2-3, with 10 bases matching TRBD2. The ends lost 5 bases at V and 1 base at J; junction bases unmatched: 9. Looked up from germline, CDR1 is SGHVS and CDR2 is FNYEAQ. The CDR3 consists of 17 residues. The CDR3 spells CASSRGASGGGTDTQYF. Written as DNA, the CDR3 is TGTGCCAGCAGCCGAGGGGCTAGCGGGGGAGGCACAGATACGCAGTATTTT.

CDR3 bases: TGTGCCAGCAGCCAAGTGCGCTTCGACAGTAATGAAAAACTGTTTTTT. It codes for CASSQVRFDSNEKLFF. V usage is TRBV3-1 and J usage is TRBJ1-4; tentative D call: TRBD1 (5 bases). Trimming cost V 1 base and J 4 bases, with 13 bases left between them. Germline V gene data show CDR1 as LGHDT and CDR2 as YNNKEL (reference sequence). This CDR3 is 16 amino acids long. Looking up the rest from reference TRBV3-1 and TRBJ1-4 gives the full variable domain: DTAVSQTPKYLVTQMGNDKSIKCEQNLGHDTMYWYKQDSKKFLKIMFSYNNKELIINETVPNRFSPKSPDKAHLNLHINSLELGDSAVYFCASSQVRFDSNEKLFFGSGTQLSVL.

This clonotype was counted a few times. The J gene is TRBJ2-7, the V gene TRBV13; weak D call: TRBD2 (6 bases). This CDR3 contains 16 residues. CDR1 and CDR2 from the germline V gene are PRHDT and FYEKMQ (reference sequence). Trimming took off 4 bases at V and 0 bases at J, with 16 bases between the two ends. The chain's CDR3 is CASSSGGTGSSYEQYF. The CDR3 bases are TGTGCCAGCAGCTCAGGAGGGACGGGGAGCTCCTACGAGCAGTACTTC.

This clonotype occurred a few times. The V gene is TRBV21-1, the J gene TRBJ2-6; the D segment call TRBD1 is taken from the table without a DNA check. TRBV21-1 is reported as a pseudogene. This CDR3 is 18 amino acids long. For the CDR3, the DNA is TGTGCCAGCAGCAAAGGCGGTAGCCCCAGCTCTGGGGCCAACGTCCTGACTTTC. This translates into CASSKGGSPSSGANVLTF.

This clonotype was seen ten or more times. V usage is TRBV4-1 and J usage is TRBJ2-1, with D perhaps TRBD1 (5 bases). The V end was cut by 1 base, the J end by 5 bases, with 15 bases between. CDR3 length equals 16 residues. Germline CDR1 MGHRA, CDR2 YSYEKL. CDR3 in amino acids: CASSQGWGPSDNEQFF. The CDR3 bases are TGCGCCAGCAGCCAAGGATGGGGCCCCTCGGACAATGAGCAGTTCTTC.

This clonotype was seen a handful of times. V gene TRBV21-1 combines with J gene TRBJ1-1; TRBD1, the table's D call, was not compared with the DNA. TRBV21-1 represents a pseudogene. The length of the CDR3 is 18 residues. For the CDR3, the DNA is TGTGCCAGCAGCAGAGGGACAGGGGGCGAAAAGCGAGACACTGAAGCTTTCTTT. It is translated as CASSRGTGGEKRDTEAFF.

The rearrangement links TRBV27 to TRBJ1-5; 8 nucleotides align to TRBD1. The V segment lost 4 bases and the J segment 6 bases; nucleotides outside the gene matches: 11. CDR1 is MNHEY, CDR2 SMNVEV, per germline (reference sequence). The CDR3 contains 16 residues. The CDR3 loop reads CASSSRTGISPQPQHF. The CDR3 nucleotides read TGTGCCAGCAGTTCTAGGACAGGGATTTCCCCTCAGCCCCAGCATTTT.

This clonotype was counted a few times. The gene calls are TRBV12-3 or TRBV12-4 and TRBJ1-1; D is uncertain. This CDR3 has 13 residues. Between the trimmed V and J ends, which lost 2 bases and 3 bases, there was a span of 7 bases. The CDR3 DNA is TGTGCCAGCAGTTTAATCTACTACACTGAAGCTTTCTTT. This translates into CASSLIYYTEAFF.

This clonotype has a handful of counts. This chain uses TRBV7-2 with TRBJ2-5; the D is unclear. Trimming stripped 1 base from V and 2 bases from J, with 8 bases between. The CDR3 contains 14 residues. The germline gives CDR1 SGHTA, CDR2 FQGNSA. CDR3 loop: CASSLGSTQETQYF. In nucleotides, the CDR3 is TGTGCCAGCAGCTTAGGGAGCACTCAAGAGACCCAGTACTTC.

This clonotype has just a few counts. This chain links TRBV6-2 or TRBV6-3 with TRBJ1-3; D not resolved. CDR3 length: 12 amino acids. Germline CDR1 MNHEY, CDR2 SVGEGT. Trimming shortened V by 7 bases and J by 7 bases, and 11 bases separated the two germline ends. The CDR3 DNA sequence: TGTGCCAGCACCGACCGACCGAACACCATATATTTT. The encoded protein is CASTDRPNTIYF.

The chain joins TRBV6-5 to TRBJ1-4; unclear D gene. The CDR3 runs to 13 residues. Per the germline V gene, CDR1 is MNHEY and CDR2 is SVGAGI. Trimming shortened V by 4 bases and J by 8 bases, and 11 bases separated the two germline ends. CDR3 bases: TGTGCCAGCAGTTTCTCCGGGGTAGAAAAACTGTTTTTT. It specifies CASSFSGVEKLFF.

This clonotype has at least ten counts. This chain links TRBV10-2 with TRBJ2-1; D remains unclear. The length of the CDR3 is 15 residues. Germline values: CDR1 WSHSY, CDR2 SAAADI. Trimming took off 2 bases at V and 3 bases at J, with 11 bases between the two ends. The DNA of the CDR3 is TGCGCCAGCAGTGAGATTATGGTGGGCTACAATGAGCAGTTCTTC. It codes for CASSEIMVGYNEQFF.

The chain recombines TRBV20-1 with TRBJ1-3; D might be TRBD1 (5 bases). The V gene's germline CDR1 is DFQATT and CDR2 SNEGSKA (reference sequence). With 5 bases removed from V and 0 bases from J, the gap between germline ends came to 11 bases. The CDR3 extends over 14 amino acids. As DNA, the CDR3 is TGCAGTGCTCGGGACTCCCGCTCTGGAAACACCATATATTTT. Its translation is CSARDSRSGNTIYF.